This T cell receptor (beta chain) was observed in a study of T cell changes during pregnancy in multiple sclerosis. CDR3 size: 15 residues. Unmatched junction bases numbered 2, after V lost 4 bases and J lost 5 bases. Per the germline V gene, CDR1 is MGHDK and CDR2 is SYGVNS. Measured with immunoSEQ multiplex PCR; TCRdb has only the in-frame clones, and not every one. The sample lists over 65,000 clones; 90% to 95% were seen once. The chain employs TRBV25-1 and TRBJ1-6; 10 positions agree with TRBD1. This clonotype was sampled from a female donor with multiple sclerosis, enrolled in a pregnancy study. The material was peripheral blood, obtained in the third trimester of pregnancy. This chain's CDR3 is CASSGQGANNSPLHF. The CDR3 bases are TGTGCCAGCAGTGGACAGGGGGCCAATAATTCACCCCTCCACTTT.